Below are 26 T cell receptor beta chains sequenced from a single sample in a study of T cells in narcolepsy. Sequencing was performed with immunoSEQ multiplex PCR; in TCRdb, only in-frame clones are kept and a portion is missing. The sample includes tens of thousands of clones, roughly four fifths of them seen just once. Input material: memory (CD45RA-) CD4+ T cells from blood. These receptor sequences come from a human donor in good health.

Here the CDR3 DNA reads TGTGCCAGCAGTTTAAGGGACAGGGGTCGTGGAAAACTGTTTTTT. Translated, it gives CASSLRDRGRGKLFF. The rearrangement joins TRBV28 to TRBJ1-4; TRBD1 agrees at 10 bases. The V and J ends lost 2 bases and 10 bases, in that order; junction bases with no gene match: 7. CDR3 size: 15 residues. Germline V CDR1 and CDR2: MDHEN, SYDVKM.

The chain joins TRBV7-2 to TRBJ2-2; weak D call: TRBD2 (5 bases). Germline-derived CDR1 and CDR2 are SGHTA and FQGNSA. V was clipped by 4 bases and J by 7 bases, with 13 bases between them. The CDR3 totals 14 residues. This chain's CDR3 is CASSSSAEGGELFF. The CDR3 coding sequence is TGTGCCAGCAGCTCCTCGGCAGAGGGCGGGGAGCTGTTTTTT.

This chain joins TRBV7-2 and TRBJ1-3; D might be TRBD1 (5 bases). Trimming shortened V by 0 bases and J by 4 bases, and 10 bases separated the two germline ends. The CDR3 totals 15 residues. Germline CDR1 SGHTA, CDR2 FQGNSA. The CDR3 DNA reads TGTGCCAGCAGCTTAGCCCCGGACACAGGAAACACCATATATTTT. Its translation: CASSLAPDTGNTIYF.

This clone has a single count. V usage is TRBV7-9 and J usage is TRBJ1-2; D gene uncertain. The CDR3 has 17 amino acids. The germline gives CDR1 SEHNR, CDR2 FQNEAQ (reference sequence). Deletions cut 2 bases from V and 4 bases from J, with 20 bases between. The CDR3 protein is CASSLFAGGPRLYGYTF. DNA of the CDR3: TGTGCCAGCAGCTTATTCGCTGGAGGGCCGCGCCTCTATGGCTACACCTTC.

This chain uses TRBV5-1 with TRBJ2-7, with 10 bases identical to TRBD2. The CDR3 has 18 residues. Germline V lookup: CDR1 SGHRS, CDR2 YFSETQ. J gave up 2 bases and V 0 bases, and 11 bases lay outside the gene matches. In nucleotides, the CDR3 is TGCGCCAGCAGCTTGGCGGCAGCCGGGACTAGCGCACCCTACGAGCAGTACGTC. Its protein product is CASSLAAAGTSAPYEQYV.

The chain links TRBV18 to TRBJ1-1; D not certain. CDR3 length: 18 residues. The V gene's germline CDR1 is KGHSH and CDR2 LQKENI. Trimming took 2 bases from V and 1 from J, leaving 20 bases between them. CDR3 protein: CASSPLLGLGMSNTEAFF. CDR3 DNA: TGTGCCAGCTCACCATTATTAGGTCTCGGCATGTCGAACACTGAAGCTTTCTTT. Variable domain in full (rest from reference TRBV18 and TRBJ1-1): NAGVMQNPRHLVRRRGQEARLRCSPMKGHSHVYWYRQLPEEGLKFMVYLQKENIIDESGMPKERFSAEFPKEGPSILRIQQVVRGDSAAYFCASSPLLGLGMSNTEAFFGQGTRLTVV.

The chain carries TRBV25-1 and TRBJ1-4, with 12 bases aligning to TRBD1. Germline trimming cut 6 bases from V and 5 bases from J; bases unmatched to any gene: 13. This CDR3 contains 18 residues. Germline CDR1 MGHDK, CDR2 SYGVNS. The CDR3 region has the DNA TGTGCCAGCAGCCCTGGGACAGGGGGCGCAGGGGGAAATGAAAAACTGTTTTTT. Translating gives CASSPGTGGAGGNEKLFF.

This chain links TRBV7-8 with TRBJ2-2; TRBD1 aligns across 11 bases. Germline loops: CDR1 SGHVS, CDR2 FQNEAQ. Trimming removed 3 bases from V and 5 bases from J; junction bases left unmatched: 2. The CDR3 is 15 amino acids. This chain's CDR3 is CASSFRDRGTGELFF. The CDR3 nucleotides are TGTGCCAGCAGCTTCCGGGACAGGGGGACCGGGGAGCTGTTTTTT.

The V gene is TRBV30, the J gene TRBJ2-7; D is perhaps TRBD1 (6 bases). V was pared by 1 base and J by 2 bases, with 18 bases between. The CDR3 extends over 16 amino acids. In germline, CDR1 is GTSNPN, CDR2 SVGIG (reference sequence). CDR3 in DNA: TGTGCCTGGAGTGGTTACCCCAGGGGAAGGGCCTACGAGCAGTACTTC. It codes for CAWSGYPRGRAYEQYF.

The chain combines TRBV18 with TRBJ2-5, with a possible D match to TRBD1 (6 bases). CDR1 KGHSH and CDR2 LQKENI come from the germline V gene. The CDR3 sequence is 13 residues long. Deletions cut 4 bases from V and 5 bases from J, with 11 bases between. The CDR3 region is CASSHRVPETQYF. DNA for the CDR3: TGTGCCAGCTCACACAGGGTACCCGAGACCCAGTACTTC.

The V gene is TRBV7-2, the J gene TRBJ1-6; D is possibly TRBD1 (5 bases). The CDR3 runs to 15 residues. Germline V gives CDR1 SGHTA, CDR2 FQGNSA. The V and J ends lost 3 bases and 5 bases respectively, with 11 bases between them. The CDR3 region is CASSLNRGNNSPLHF. CDR3 nucleotide sequence: TGTGCCAGCAGCTTGAATCGGGGGAATAATTCACCCCTCCACTTT.

This chain links TRBV29-1 with TRBJ2-3; the D is unclear. The CDR3 covers 10 residues. Germline lookup yields CDR1 SQVTM and CDR2 ANQGSEA. V lost 6 bases and J lost 7, with 8 bases in between. The CDR3 here is CSVFFNTQYF. CDR3 in DNA: TGCAGCGTATTCTTCAATACGCAGTATTTT.

The chain links TRBV19 to TRBJ2-2; the match to TRBD1 covers 7 bases. This CDR3 comprises 13 residues. The V gene's germline CDR1 is LNHDA and CDR2 SQIVND (reference sequence). Trimming at V came to 10 bases and at J to 5 bases, leaving 7 bases not matched to a gene. The CDR3 DNA reads TGTGCCACTTGGGCAGGGGGTACCGGGGAGCTGTTTTTT. Encoded protein: CATWAGGTGELFF.

The chain combines TRBV10-1 with TRBJ2-1, with 12 bases lining up with TRBD2. Germline CDR1 WNHNN, CDR2 SYGVQD (reference sequence). CDR3 size: 15 residues. Trimming took 4 bases from V and 6 from J; bases not matched to a gene: 4. In DNA, the CDR3 is TGCGCCAGCAGTGCACTAGCGGGGGGTTCCAATGAGCAGTTCTTC. Protein product: CASSALAGGSNEQFF.

V is TRBV6-5 and J is TRBJ1-1; D is possibly TRBD1 (6 bases). Between the trimmed V and J ends, which lost 4 bases and 3 bases, there was a span of 18 bases. This CDR3 spans 16 amino acids. The germline V gene has CDR1 MNHEY and CDR2 SVGAGI. The CDR3 spells CASSSSSTGSYTEAFF. Here the CDR3 DNA reads TGTGCCAGCAGTTCATCCTCCACAGGGTCCTACACTGAAGCTTTCTTT.

The rearrangement joins TRBV9 to TRBJ1-5, with D possibly being TRBD1 (5 bases). Deletions cut 2 bases from V and 4 bases from J, with 16 bases between. The CDR3 is 16 amino acids. From germline, CDR1 is SGDLS and CDR2 YYNGEE. The CDR3 DNA follows: TGTGCCAGCAGCGTGGGGGTAGGACCGGAAAATCAGCCCCAGCATTTT. Translating gives CASSVGVGPENQPQHF. The full variable domain, in which reference TRBV9 and TRBJ1-5 provide the parts outside the CDR3, is DSGVTQTPKHLITATGQRVTLRCSPRSGDLSVYWYQQSLDQGLQFLIQYYNGEERAKGNILERFSAQQFPDLHSELNLSSLELGDSALYFCASSVGVGPENQPQHFGDGTRLSIL.

This clone appeared a single time. V usage is TRBV5-4 and J usage is TRBJ1-3, with unresolved D. Between the trimmed V and J ends, which lost 5 bases and 3 bases, there was a span of 9 bases. There are 13 residues in the CDR3. Germline CDR1 and CDR2: SGHNT and YYREEE (reference sequence). The CDR3 spells CASSPDRGNTIYF. The CDR3, as DNA: TGTGCCAGCAGTCCCGACCGTGGAAACACCATATATTTT.

The chain joins TRBV11-2 to TRBJ2-7; the D gene is possibly TRBD2 (5 bases). The V end lost 1 base, the J end lost 6 bases, and 10 bases lay between the germline ends. Germline CDR1 reads SGHAT; CDR2 reads FQNNGV. The CDR3 is 13 residues long. The CDR3 is CASSLVSRGEQYV. The DNA of the CDR3 is TGTGCCAGCAGCTTAGTCAGCCGGGGCGAGCAGTACGTC.

The chain is built from TRBV28 and TRBJ1-4; D is possibly TRBD1 (5 bases). CDR1 is MDHEN and CDR2 is SYDVKM in the germline V gene. This CDR3 region has 14 residues. Trimming shortened V by 7 bases and J by 3 bases, and 12 bases separated the two germline ends. The CDR3 protein is CASMAGGANEKLFF. CDR3 sequence (DNA): TGTGCCAGCATGGCTGGAGGGGCTAATGAAAAACTGTTTTTT. The variable domain in full, with the rest retrieved from reference TRBV28 and TRBJ1-4, is DVKVTQSSRYLVKRTGEKVFLECVQDMDHENMFWYRQDPGLGLRLIYFSYDVKMKEKGDIPEGYSVSREKKERFSLILESASTNQTSMYLCASMAGGANEKLFFGSGTQLSVL.

This clone was picked up one time. V and J are TRBV18 and TRBJ2-7; D not resolved. Trimming left V 5 bases short and J 1 base short, with 18 bases between. The CDR3 loop spans 16 amino acids. Germline V CDR1 and CDR2: KGHSH, LQKENI. The CDR3 spells CASSLYTGGISYEQYF. The CDR3 DNA is TGTGCCAGCTCATTATACACCGGCGGAATATCCTACGAGCAGTACTTC.

This chain uses TRBV28 with TRBJ1-1; weak D call: TRBD1 (6 bases). The CDR3 covers 14 residues. Germline V gives CDR1 MDHEN, CDR2 SYDVKM. V lost 5 bases to trimming and J lost 7 bases, with 17 bases between them. CDR3 sequence reads: CASSLGQHLVEAFF. DNA of the CDR3: TGTGCCAGCAGTCTAGGACAGCATCTGGTTGAAGCTTTCTTT.

Concerning this clone: An end of the junction does not agree with germline; a read error may underlie this. The chain carries TRBV7-2 and TRBJ2-3; a possible D gene is TRBD2 (8 bases). The germline V gene encodes CDR1 SGHTA and CDR2 FQGNSA. This CDR3 contains 15 residues. The CDR3 nucleotides are TGTGCCAGCAGCCTCGGGGGGGCCGGGACAGATATGCAGTATTTT. Encoded protein: CASSLGGAGTDMQYF.

V gene TRBV7-2 combines with J gene TRBJ1-6; D is perhaps TRBD1 (6 bases). The germline V and J ends were trimmed by 5 bases and 6 bases, with 20 bases remaining between them. CDR3 length: 17 amino acids. The germline V gene has CDR1 SGHTA and CDR2 FQGNSA. CDR3 bases: TGTGCCAGCAGCCCCCGAGGGGGGGCAAGGGGTAATTCACCCCTCCACTTT. Translating it yields CASSPRGGARGNSPLHF.

As for this clone: This specimen includes other DNA sequences encoding the same CDR3. V usage is TRBV10-1 and J usage is TRBJ2-7, with 8 positions matching TRBD2. CDR3 length: 17 residues. The V gene end was trimmed by 2 bases and the J gene end by 0 bases; junction bases not matched to a gene: 9. Germline V lookup: CDR1 WNHNN, CDR2 SYGVQD (reference sequence). The CDR3 here is CASSEPPGGVSSYEQYF. The CDR3 bases are TGCGCCAGCAGTGAGCCCCCGGGGGGGGTGAGCTCCTACGAGCAGTACTTC.

This rearrangement joins TRBV5-1 to TRBJ2-2, with 10 bases identical to TRBD2. Trimming at V came to 4 bases and at J to 6 bases, leaving 9 bases not matched to a gene. Germline CDR1 SGHRS, CDR2 YFSETQ. The CDR3 extends over 16 amino acids. CDR3 in DNA: TGCGCCAGCAGCGGTACTAGCGGGGATTCCCCCGGGGAGCTGTTTTTT. Translation: CASSGTSGDSPGELFF.

The V and J genes are TRBV6-5 and TRBJ2-1, with 10 bases that match TRBD1. Germline CDR1 MNHEY, CDR2 SVGAGI. With 6 bases clipped from V and 8 bases from J, the junction kept 7 bases outside the gene matches. CDR3 length: 14 amino acids. CDR3 protein: CASRGTGVVDEQFF. The CDR3 DNA reads TGTGCCAGCAGGGGGACAGGGGTAGTCGATGAGCAGTTCTTC.